Each of the 28 T cell receptor beta chains below was sequenced from the same sample in a study of post-analysis software for immune sequencing data. General study points: Five or six TRBV segments appeared more often in patients than in controls, and TRBV5-6, TRBV5-1 and TRBV20-1 were among these.

What these receptors recognize is not known. Every TCR beta cDNA library bore unique molecular identifiers. TCRdb ran MiXCR on the PCR reads and lists one entry per CDR3 protein. The sample contains 170,000 or so distinct CDR3 sequences, 30% of which appear only once. Sequencing was done on a sample of blood. The receptors derive from a girl aged 10-17 years with multiple sclerosis.

Concerning this clonotype itself: This could be a read error, since a much larger clone is one nucleotide away. This chain links TRBV20-1 with TRBJ2-5; the D gene is possibly TRBD1 (6 bases). The last part of the DNA fits TRBJ2-7 better; the J call may be wrong. Germline CDR1 is DFQATT and CDR2 is SNEGSKA (reference sequence). The CDR3 length is 15 residues. The CDR3 is CSAGGRQALGHEQYF. CDR3 sequence (DNA): TGCAGTGCTGGAGGACGACAGGCCCTCGGCCACGAGCAGTACTTC.

V is TRBV2 and J is TRBJ2-7; D remains unclear. Deletions cut 7 bases from V and 3 bases from J, with 10 bases between. This CDR3 is built from 12 residues. Germline CDR1 is SNHLY and CDR2 is FYNNEI. The CDR3 DNA reads TGTGCCAGCATGGGCGCCTTCTACGAGCAGTACTTC. It translates to CASMGAFYEQYF.

This clonotype was recorded at least ten times. The germline gene is not matched at one end of the junction; a read error may be the cause. The chain joins TRBV9 to TRBJ2-1, with D uncertain. CDR3 length: 15 amino acids. Germline-derived CDR1 and CDR2 are SGDLS and YYNGEE. For the CDR3, the DNA is TGTGCCAGCAGCGTAGTCCCAGCCTCCCACAATGAGCAGTTCTTC. Residues: CASSVVPASHNEQFF.

The sample holds a few counts of this clonotype. The chain combines TRBV9 with TRBJ2-7; 10 bases are a match to TRBD2. V lost 7 bases, J lost 7 bases, and 23 bases stayed unmatched. The CDR3 extends over 18 amino acids. Per germline, CDR1 SGDLS and CDR2 YYNGEE. This chain's CDR3 is CASGYEREGRDPYNEQYF. The CDR3, as DNA: TGTGCCAGCGGATACGAGCGGGAGGGCCGGGATCCGTACAATGAGCAGTACTTC.

The chain joins TRBV12-3 or TRBV12-4 to TRBJ2-5, with D perhaps TRBD1 (6 bases). The CDR3 has 16 residues. Trimming removed 4 bases at V and 3 bases at J, with 18 bases between. The CDR3 is CASSYSVGAGEETQYF. For the CDR3, the DNA is TGTGCCAGCAGTTACTCCGTGGGGGCAGGGGAAGAGACCCAGTACTTC.

J is TRBJ2-5 and V is TRBV2, with D possibly being TRBD2 (6 bases). Germline CDR1 and CDR2: SNHLY and FYNNEI. The CDR3 is 14 amino acids. V lost 6 bases to trimming and J lost 4 bases, with 15 bases between them. This CDR3 is CASRSGSKGETQYF. The DNA of the CDR3 is TGTGCCAGCAGGTCCGGGAGCAAAGGAGAGACCCAGTACTTC.

This clonotype was seen many times. V usage is TRBV11-2 and J usage is TRBJ2-5; 8 nucleotides align to TRBD2. The CDR3 length is 17 residues. The germline CDR1 and CDR2 sequences are SGHAT and FQNNGV. V was clipped by 6 bases and J by 4 bases; unmatched bases: 16. The CDR3 spells CASRLKREWLTRETQYF. The DNA for the CDR3 is TGTGCCAGCAGACTTAAGCGGGAGTGGTTAACCCGAGAGACCCAGTACTTC.

Details on this clonotype: One junction end does not reproduce the germline sequence, and a read error may be involved. CDR3 region: CASKRLAGVDTRYF. The CDR3 region has the DNA TGTGCCAGCAAGCGCCTAGCGGGAGTGGATACGCGGTATTTT. The V call is TRBV2, the J call TRBJ2-3, with 10 bases that match TRBD2. Germline lookup yields CDR1 SNHLY and CDR2 FYNNEI. CDR3 length: 14 residues.

A few counts support this clonotype. CDR3 sequence reads: CASSLGPIYEQYF. The DNA for the CDR3 is TGCGCCAGCAGCTTGGGACCGATCTACGAGCAGTACTTC. The rearrangement joins TRBV5-1 to TRBJ2-7; D uncertain. This CDR3 is 13 amino acids long. Trimming shortened V by 0 bases and J by 3 bases, and 7 bases separated the two germline ends. Germline V gives CDR1 SGHRS, CDR2 YFSETQ. The whole variable domain, remainder taken from reference TRBV5-1 and TRBJ2-7, is KAGVTQTPRYLIKTRGQQVTLSCSPISGHRSVSWYQQTPGQGLQFLFEYFSETQRNKGNFPGRFSGRQFSNSRSEMNVSTLELGDSALYLCASSLGPIYEQYFGPGTRLTVT.

This clonotype was recorded a few times. The CDR3 bases are TGTGCCAGCAGCTTAAGTGTAGGTGCTTATGGGGCCAACGTCCTGACTTTC. Encoded protein: CASSLSVGAYGANVLTF. This chain joins TRBV7-3 and TRBJ2-6; D gene ambiguous. The CDR3 runs to 17 residues. Trimming cost V 1 base and J 3 bases, with 13 bases left between them. The germline CDR1 and CDR2 sequences are SGHTA and FQGTGA.

The V gene is TRBV18, the J gene TRBJ2-1; D is unresolved. Per the germline V gene, CDR1 is KGHSH and CDR2 is LQKENI. The CDR3 has 15 amino acids. V lost 2 bases and J lost 8, with 16 bases in between. The CDR3 here is CASSPTVLFDDEQFF. CDR3 coding DNA: TGTGCCAGCTCACCAACCGTGCTCTTCGACGATGAGCAGTTCTTC.

The chain is built from TRBV7-9 and TRBJ2-2; 9 bases line up with TRBD1. Trimming at V came to 2 bases and at J to 4 bases, leaving 8 bases not matched to a gene. The CDR3 length is 17 residues. Per the germline V gene, CDR1 is SEHNR and CDR2 is FQNEAQ (reference sequence). The CDR3 here is CASSLQPGQGATGELFF. The CDR3 coding sequence is TGTGCCAGCAGCTTACAGCCGGGACAGGGTGCCACCGGGGAGCTGTTTTTT.

The chain employs TRBV5-1 and TRBJ2-2, with D tentatively TRBD1 (5 bases). CDR1 SGHRS and CDR2 YFSETQ come from the germline V gene. The V end was cut by 1 base, the J end by 4 bases, with 14 bases between. This CDR3 comprises 16 residues. CDR3 protein: CASSLQGESVTGELFF. CDR3 sequence (DNA): TGCGCCAGCAGCTTGCAGGGTGAATCGGTCACCGGGGAGCTGTTTTTT.

This clonotype appeared many times. The chain carries TRBV5-1 and TRBJ1-2; 7 bases are a match to TRBD1. The V gene's germline CDR1 is SGHRS and CDR2 YFSETQ. V was pared by 4 bases and J by 8 bases, with 8 bases of the junction left unmatched. The length of the CDR3 is 13 residues. The CDR3 bases are TGCGCCAGCAGCCCCACAGGGGATAGGGGCTACACCTTC. Protein product: CASSPTGDRGYTF.

This clonotype was seen ten or more times. V is TRBV7-2 and J is TRBJ2-1; no definite D call. V lost 3 bases and J lost 1, with 10 bases in between. The CDR3 is 15 amino acids. Germline values: CDR1 SGHTA, CDR2 FQGNSA. DNA for the CDR3: TGTGCCAGCAGCTTTAGTCTTGGGTCCTACAATGAGCAGTTCTTC. It is translated as CASSFSLGSYNEQFF.

In the case of this clonotype: This may be a read error: a much more frequent sequence differs by one nucleotide. The chain carries TRBV4-1 and TRBJ2-7; 7 bases align to TRBD1. CDR1 is MGHRA and CDR2 is YSYEKL in the germline V gene. The CDR3 extends over 15 amino acids. CDR3 nucleotides: TGCGCCAACAGCCAAGTATCACGACAGGGCTACGAGCAGTACTTC. This gives the protein CANSQVSRQGYEQYF.

This clonotype has ten or more counts. The chain employs TRBV12-3 or TRBV12-4 and TRBJ2-5; D is perhaps TRBD2 (6 bases). Trimming cost V 7 bases and J 3 bases, with 15 bases left between them. The CDR3 runs 14 residues. The CDR3 region has the DNA TGTGCCAGCACTCCCTGGGGGGAGGAAGAGACCCAGTACTTC. It specifies CASTPWGEEETQYF.

Concerning this clonotype: One end of the junction does not line up with germline, which may come from a read error. V is TRBV4-1 and J is TRBJ1-1, with TRBD1 matching over 9 bases. The CDR3 is 17 residues long. Germline lookup yields CDR1 MGHRA and CDR2 YSYEKL. The CDR3 DNA sequence: TGCGCCAACAGCCAAGGCCCGACAGGGGGTACGAACACTGAAGCTTTCTTT. Amino acids: CANSQGPTGGTNTEAFF.

The CDR3 here is CASSVGQGWAQETQYF. For the CDR3, the DNA is TGTGCCAGCAGTGTCGGACAGGGGTGGGCCCAAGAGACCCAGTACTTC. The chain employs TRBV2 and TRBJ2-5; TRBD1 agrees at 9 bases. J was trimmed by 1 base and V by 4 bases; bases with no gene match: 7. The CDR3 totals 16 residues. CDR1 and CDR2 from the germline V gene are SNHLY and FYNNEI. The full variable domain, in which reference TRBV2 and TRBJ2-5 provide the parts outside the CDR3, is EPEVTQTPSHQVTQMGQEVILRCVPISNHLYFYWYRQILGQKVEFLVSFYNNEISEKSEIFDDQFSVERPDGSNFTLKIRSTKLEDSAMYFCASSVGQGWAQETQYFGPGTRLLVL.

About this clonotype itself: This could be a read error, since a much larger clone is one nucleotide away. This rearrangement joins TRBV18 to TRBJ2-1; 8 nucleotides agree with TRBD1. With V trimmed by 6 bases and J by 5 bases, 9 bases remained unmatched. This CDR3 has 15 amino acids. Germline V gene data show CDR1 as KGHSH and CDR2 as LQKENI. The CDR3 sequence is CASSTGQETDNEQFF. The CDR3 coding sequence is TGTGCCAGCTCCACGGGACAGGAGACTGACAATGAGCAGTTCTTC.

The chain recombines TRBV6-2 or TRBV6-3 with TRBJ2-7; D gene unclear. The ends were cut back, 7 bases at V and 7 bases at J, with 23 bases in the middle. In germline, CDR1 is MNHEY, CDR2 SVGEGT. There are 15 residues in the CDR3. The CDR3 DNA sequence: TGTGCCAGCACTACCGCGAGGACGGCTGTTAGGGAGCAGTACTTC. Its protein product is CASTTARTAVREQYF.

This sequence joins TRBV7-2 and TRBJ2-7; possible D gene TRBD1, 6 bases. This CDR3 comprises 16 residues. CDR1 and CDR2 (germline): SGHTA, FQGNSA. V gave up 6 bases and J gave up 0 bases, with 18 bases separating them. The CDR3 spells CASSSYREFPSYEQYF. Written as DNA, the CDR3 is TGTGCCAGCAGTTCTTACAGGGAATTCCCCTCCTACGAGCAGTACTTC.

The V call is TRBV20-1, the J call TRBJ2-7; 9 nucleotides align to TRBD1. The V gene end was trimmed by 7 bases and the J gene end by 0 bases; junction bases not matched to a gene: 1. Germline CDR1 and CDR2: DFQATT and SNEGSKA (reference sequence). The CDR3 totals 12 residues. The CDR3 sequence is CSGTGDSYEQYF. The CDR3 bases are TGCAGTGGGACAGGGGACTCCTACGAGCAGTACTTC.

This clonotype was seen many times. The rearrangement uses TRBV20-1 and TRBJ2-7; 10 bases align to TRBD1. The germline V gene encodes CDR1 DFQATT and CDR2 SNEGSKA (reference sequence). V shed 0 bases and J 6 bases; nucleotides not matched to a gene: 5. This CDR3 has 14 residues. CDR3 DNA: TGCAGTGCTAGAGATCCCGGACAGGGGGGCGAGCAGTACTTC. It codes for CSARDPGQGGEQYF.

Notes on this clonotype: One end of the junction varies from germline; a read error may be responsible. The rearrangement joins TRBV4-1 to TRBJ2-7, with D unresolved. CDR1 is MGHRA, CDR2 YSYEKL, per germline. The CDR3 totals 13 residues. The CDR3 spells CVSSLGKTYEQYF. CDR3 bases: TGCGTCAGCAGCCTAGGGAAGACCTACGAGCAGTACTTC.

On this clonotype itself: A much larger clone lies one base from this, so it may be a read error. This chain uses TRBV5-4 with TRBJ2-7, with TRBD1 as a possible D gene (6 bases). The CDR3 runs to 16 residues. Between the trimmed V and J ends, which lost 4 bases and 7 bases, there was a span of 24 bases. Germline assignment: CDR1 SGHNT and CDR2 YYREEE (reference sequence). The CDR3 region is CASSPAPQGTYNEQYF. The CDR3 region has the DNA TGTGCCAGCAGCCCCGCTCCGCAGGGGACCTACAATGAGCAGTACTTC.

The sample holds many counts of this clonotype. The chain couples TRBV27 to TRBJ2-3; 11 nucleotides match TRBD2. This CDR3 has 16 residues. V gave up 2 bases and J gave up 5 bases; unmatched junction bases: 6. The germline V gene has CDR1 MNHEY and CDR2 SMNVEV (reference sequence). The chain's CDR3 is CASSLIAGGPIDTQYF. The CDR3 region has the DNA TGTGCCAGCAGTTTAATAGCGGGAGGGCCCATAGATACGCAGTATTTT.

The chain couples TRBV27 to TRBJ1-1; TRBD1 agrees at 9 bases. CDR1 and CDR2 (germline): MNHEY, SMNVEV (reference sequence). Trimming at V came to 5 bases and at J to 4 bases, leaving 5 bases not matched to a gene. CDR3 length equals 14 residues. The CDR3 region is CASSRGTGFTEAFF. The CDR3 nucleotides read TGTGCCAGCAGTCGGGGGACAGGGTTCACTGAAGCTTTCTTT.